The rows below give T cell receptor beta chains drawn from one sample of a study of blood T cells in healthy people across ages. TCRdb fed the 5' RACE reads into MiXCR, producing one record per CDR3 protein. The sample includes hundreds of thousands of distinct CDR3 sequences, roughly 31% of them seen just once. The source material was blood. These receptors were taken from an elderly woman in good health. Both conserved end residues are part of each CDR3. Each record gives: V gene, CDR3 length, clone size, J gene, D gene, CDR3 DNA, CDR3 protein. A D gene is named only where the DNA matches it firmly. A row's size may be missing; if present it is once, few, many or a size class.

V gene: TRBV19; CDR3 length: 10; clone size: .; J gene: TRBJ2-2; D gene: .; CDR3 DNA: TGTGCCAGCGGTATCGGGGAGCTGTTTTTT; CDR3 protein: CASGIGELFF
V gene: TRBV6-2/TRBV6-3; CDR3 length: 17; clone size: many; J gene: TRBJ2-1; D gene: TRBD2; CDR3 DNA: TGTGCCAGCAGCCGGACCCCCGCCAGCGGGGGTAGGGATGAGCAGTTCTTC; CDR3 protein: CASSRTPASGGRDEQFF
V gene: TRBV7-9; CDR3 length: 13; clone size: .; J gene: TRBJ1-4; D gene: .; CDR3 DNA: TGTGCCAGCAGCTTCGGGACGAATGAAAAACGGTTTTTT; CDR3 protein: CASSFGTNEKRFF
V gene: TRBV7-2; CDR3 length: 14; clone size: many; J gene: TRBJ2-1; D gene: TRBD2; CDR3 DNA: TGTGCCAGCAGCCCTAGCGGGGTGTACAATGAGCAGTTCTTC; CDR3 protein: CASSPSGVYNEQFF
V gene: TRBV15; CDR3 length: 13; clone size: many; J gene: TRBJ2-3; D gene: TRBD2; CDR3 DNA: TGTGCCACCGGGGCGGGGGACACAGATACGCAGTATTTT; CDR3 protein: CATGAGDTDTQYF
V gene: TRBV7-9; CDR3 length: 13; clone size: many; J gene: TRBJ1-2; D gene: TRBD1; CDR3 DNA: TGTGCCAGCAGCCTTGGGACAGCCTCGGCGTGCACCTTC; CDR3 protein: CASSLGTASACTF
V gene: TRBV28; CDR3 length: 16; clone size: .; J gene: TRBJ1-5; D gene: .; CDR3 DNA: TGTGCCAGCAGTTTAATTCATCCAGGAGGCTATCAGCCCCAGCATTTT; CDR3 protein: CASSLIHPGGYQPQHF
V gene: TRBV6-2/TRBV6-3; CDR3 length: 14; clone size: many; J gene: TRBJ2-1; D gene: TRBD2; CDR3 DNA: TGTGCCAGCAGTTCTACTAGCGGGGGAGGGGAGCAGTTCTTC; CDR3 protein: CASSSTSGGGEQFF
V gene: TRBV7-3; CDR3 length: 13; clone size: few; J gene: TRBJ1-1; D gene: .; CDR3 DNA: TGTGCCAGCAGCTTAGCTCTCCACACTGAAGCTTTCTTT; CDR3 protein: CASSLALHTEAFF
V gene: TRBV25-1; CDR3 length: 15; clone size: .; J gene: TRBJ1-4; D gene: .; CDR3 DNA: TGTGCCAGCAGTGAATCTGTGGCTTTAGGGGAAAAACTGTTTTTT; CDR3 protein: CASSESVALGEKLFF
V gene: TRBV18; CDR3 length: 15; clone size: few; J gene: TRBJ1-4; D gene: TRBD1; CDR3 DNA: TGTGCCAGCTCATCATGGACAGGGGGCAGTGAAAAACTGTTTTTT; CDR3 protein: CASSSWTGGSEKLFF
V gene: TRBV6-1; CDR3 length: 14; clone size: few; J gene: TRBJ1-6; D gene: .; CDR3 DNA: TGTGCCAGCACCTTCGGGGGAACAAATTCACCCCTCCACTTT; CDR3 protein: CASTFGGTNSPLHF
V gene: TRBV7-6; CDR3 length: 15; clone size: .; J gene: TRBJ1-1; D gene: .; CDR3 DNA: TGTGCCAGCAGCGGAAAGGGCAGGCAAAACACTGGAGCTTTCTTT; CDR3 protein: CASSGKGRQNTGAFF
V gene: TRBV24-1; CDR3 length: 15; clone size: many; J gene: TRBJ1-4; D gene: .; CDR3 DNA: TGTGCCACCAGTGAGTACGGGACACCTAATGAAAAACTGTTTTTT; CDR3 protein: CATSEYGTPNEKLFF
V gene: TRBV5-1; CDR3 length: 15; clone size: many; J gene: TRBJ2-1; D gene: TRBD2; CDR3 DNA: TGCGCCAGCAGCTCCGGGACTAGCGGGGTTAATGAGCAGTTCTTC; CDR3 protein: CASSSGTSGVNEQFF
V gene: TRBV7-9; CDR3 length: 16; clone size: many; J gene: TRBJ2-3; D gene: TRBD1; CDR3 DNA: TGTGCCAGCAGCCCCGAGGGTGGCAGGGGGACAGATACGCAGTATTTT; CDR3 protein: CASSPEGGRGTDTQYF
V gene: TRBV5-1; CDR3 length: 15; clone size: many; J gene: TRBJ1-5; D gene: TRBD1; CDR3 DNA: TGCGCCAGCAGCGCCCAAACAGGGGGCGGTCAGCCCCAGCATTTT; CDR3 protein: CASSAQTGGGQPQHF
V gene: TRBV29-1; CDR3 length: 15; clone size: .; J gene: TRBJ2-7; D gene: TRBD1; CDR3 DNA: TGCAGCGTTGGGGGACAGGGTGGCTACTCCTACGAGCAGTACTTC; CDR3 protein: CSVGGQGGYSYEQYF
V gene: TRBV5-1; CDR3 length: 14; clone size: many; J gene: TRBJ2-1; D gene: .; CDR3 DNA: TGCGCCAGCAGTTTCCCTACTAGCCACAATGAGCAGTTCTTC; CDR3 protein: CASSFPTSHNEQFF
V gene: TRBV12-3/TRBV12-4; CDR3 length: 13; clone size: many; J gene: TRBJ2-1; D gene: TRBD2; CDR3 DNA: TGTGCCAGCACAACCGGGACTAGCAATGAGCAGTTCTTC; CDR3 protein: CASTTGTSNEQFF
V gene: TRBV18; CDR3 length: 16; clone size: .; J gene: TRBJ2-7; D gene: TRBD2; CDR3 DNA: TGTGCCAGCTCACCCAGCGGGGGGGCCGTTTCGAACGAGCAGTACTTC; CDR3 protein: CASSPSGGAVSNEQYF
V gene: TRBV7-9; CDR3 length: 13; clone size: .; J gene: TRBJ2-1; D gene: TRBD1; CDR3 DNA: TGTGCCAGCAGCTCCCCCGGACAGGATGAGCAGTTCTTC; CDR3 protein: CASSSPGQDEQFF
V gene: TRBV27; CDR3 length: 17; clone size: many; J gene: TRBJ1-4; D gene: .; CDR3 DNA: TGTGCCAGCAAGAGCGCGGGAATGGGGGACTGGGATGAAAAACTGTTTTTT; CDR3 protein: CASKSAGMGDWDEKLFF